The 14 T cell receptor beta chains below were found in one sample sequenced in a study of early T cells in non-severe SARS-CoV-2 infection. TCRdb re-called the 5' RACE reads with MiXCR, one entry per CDR3 protein. The data contain approximately 56,000 distinct CDR3 sequences, over 9.5% of them singletons. Material for sequencing was whole blood. The receptors were sampled from an adult who was a healthcare worker with PCR-confirmed SARS-CoV-2 infection or an uninfected control (not recorded which).

This clonotype occurred many times. This chain uses TRBV20-1 with TRBJ1-2; TRBD1 agrees at 11 bases. Germline CDR1 DFQATT, CDR2 SNEGSKA (reference sequence). V dropped 3 bases and J dropped 4; count of bases not matched to a gene: 13. The CDR3 is made up of 17 amino acids. The CDR3 nucleotides read TGCAGTGCTAGGCCCGGACAGGGGGCATCGTCGGTCTATGGCTACACCTTC. This encodes CSARPGQGASSVYGYTF.

This clonotype was counted ten times or more. J is TRBJ2-1 and V is TRBV19; 7 positions match TRBD2. The junction had 0 bases not matched to a gene; V was cut back by 1 base and J by 12 bases. Germline loops: CDR1 LNHDA, CDR2 SQIVND (reference sequence). The CDR3 extends over 11 amino acids. The CDR3 DNA reads TGTGCCAGTAGTATAGGGACTAGGCAGTTCTTC. Its protein is CASSIGTRQFF.

Comment on this clonotype: The junction does not match germline at one end; this may be a read error. The chain is built from TRBV28 and TRBJ2-3; 16 bases agree with TRBD2. Germline assignment: CDR1 MDHEN and CDR2 SYDVKM. CDR3 length equals 18 residues. CDR3 nucleotide sequence: TGTGCCAGCAGCACCCCCGGGACTAGCGGGAGGGTTGCAGATACGCAGTTTTTT. Its protein is CASSTPGTSGRVADTQFF.

In this sample, this clonotype turned up a few times. The chain is built from TRBV27 and TRBJ1-5, with 12 nucleotides matching TRBD1. The CDR3 runs 15 residues. Trimming took 5 bases from V and 5 from J; bases not matched to a gene: 4. CDR1 is MNHEY and CDR2 is SMNVEV in the germline V gene (reference sequence). CDR3 sequence (DNA): TGTGCCAGCAGTCCCGGGACAGGGGGCTATCAGCCCCAGCATTTT. It is translated as CASSPGTGGYQPQHF.

In its sample, this clonotype was seen a few times. The rearrangement joins TRBV14 to TRBJ2-7, with D possibly called TRBD1 or TRBD2 (5 bases each). Germline V gives CDR1 SGHDN, CDR2 FVKESK. Trimming removed 0 bases from V and 0 bases from J, with 9 bases in between. This CDR3 comprises 15 residues. CDR3 DNA sequence: TGTGCCAGCAGCCAAGATTGGGACCGCTCCTACGAGCAGTACTTC. It yields the protein CASSQDWDRSYEQYF. The full variable domain, rest sourced from reference TRBV14 and TRBJ2-7, is EAGVTQFPSHSVIEKGQTVTLRCDPISGHDNLYWYRRVMGKEIKFLLHFVKESKQDESGMPNNRFLAERTGGTYSTLKVQPAELEDSGVYFCASSQDWDRSYEQYFGPGTRLTVT.

This clonotype has ten or more counts. The chain is built from TRBV20-1 and TRBJ2-7, with a tentative D call TRBD1 (5 bases). The V end was cut by 4 bases, the J end by 2 bases, with 18 bases between. Per germline, CDR1 DFQATT and CDR2 SNEGSKA (reference sequence). The CDR3 is 15 residues long. The CDR3 DNA sequence: TGCAGTGCTATCACCCCAGGGCCGTCGACCTACGAGCAGTACTTC. Amino acid sequence: CSAITPGPSTYEQYF.

This clonotype was counted between two and nine times. The chain links TRBV7-6 to TRBJ1-2, with D possibly matching TRBD1 (5 bases). Between the trimmed V and J ends, which lost 5 bases and 8 bases, there was a span of 12 bases. CDR1 is SGHVS, CDR2 FNYEAQ, per germline. CDR3 length: 12 amino acids. The CDR3 loop reads CASSKVGDGYTF. CDR3 sequence (DNA): TGTGCCAGCAGCAAAGTCGGGGACGGCTACACCTTC. Based on the CDR3 plus reference TRBV7-6 and TRBJ1-2, the full variable domain is GAGVSQSPRYKVTKRGQDVALRCDPISGHVSLYWYRQALGQGPEFLTYFNYEAQQDKSGLPNDRFSAERPEGSISTLTIQRTEQRDSAMYRCASSKVGDGYTFGSGTRLTVV.

This clonotype has just a few counts. V gene TRBV6-5 combines with J gene TRBJ1-1; D might be TRBD1 (6 bases). The germline CDR1 and CDR2 sequences are MNHEY and SVGAGI. This CDR3 comprises 13 residues. Between the trimmed V and J ends, which lost 6 bases and 4 bases, there was a span of 12 bases. This chain's CDR3 is CASSQQGRTEAFF. The CDR3 region has the DNA TGTGCCAGCAGCCAACAGGGTCGCACTGAAGCTTTCTTT.

At least ten counts were recorded for this clonotype. CDR3 region: CASRRTSGSGNEQFF. CDR3 nucleotide sequence: TGTGCCAGCAGGCGGACTAGCGGGAGTGGGAATGAGCAGTTCTTC. V is TRBV7-3 and J is TRBJ2-1; TRBD2 matches at 13 bases. V shed 6 bases, J shed 7 bases, and the junction held 6 bases outside the gene matches. This CDR3 comprises 15 residues. Germline V lookup: CDR1 SGHTA, CDR2 FQGTGA.

Ten or more counts support this clonotype. Germline and junction disagree at one end, which may indicate a read error. The J gene is TRBJ2-2, the V gene TRBV7-6, with a possible D match to TRBD1 (5 bases). The CDR3 runs 16 residues. Germline V gene data show CDR1 as SGHVS and CDR2 as FNYEAQ. The CDR3 nucleotides read TGTGCCAGCAGTTTAGCCCAGGGAAGGAACACCGGGGAGCTGTTTTTT. It encodes CASSLAQGRNTGELFF.

This clonotype was detected many times. The chain joins TRBV18 to TRBJ2-5; possibly TRBD2 for D (5 bases). CDR3 length: 18 amino acids. From germline, CDR1 is KGHSH and CDR2 LQKENI. The V end was cut by 3 bases, the J end by 4 bases, with 24 bases between. CDR3 nucleotides: TGTGCCAGCTCACCCTCGGACTCTAAGAGTGCCCTTAGAGAGACCCAGTACTTC. This sequence encodes CASSPSDSKSALRETQYF.

In its sample, this clonotype was seen many times. This rearrangement joins TRBV11-2 to TRBJ2-2; D is tentatively TRBD1 or TRBD2 (5 bases each). This CDR3 has 14 amino acids. Germline V gene data show CDR1 as SGHAT and CDR2 as FQNNGV. Trimming stripped 2 bases from V and 8 bases from J, with 12 bases between. This CDR3 reads CASSLMGVTGELFF. The CDR3 nucleotides are TGTGCCAGCAGCTTAATGGGGGTAACGGGGGAGCTGTTTTTT.

This clonotype was found many times. CDR3: CASSAGGMESWYNEQFF. The CDR3 DNA follows: TGTGCCAGCAGCGCGGGAGGGATGGAATCGTGGTACAATGAGCAGTTCTTC. The chain couples TRBV9 to TRBJ2-1; 8 bases fit TRBD2. This CDR3 has 17 residues. J gave up 4 bases and V 3 bases, and 12 bases lay outside the gene matches. The germline CDR1 and CDR2 sequences are SGDLS and YYNGEE.

This clonotype was recorded at least ten times. CDR3: CATSDPAAGGRVEFF. Here the CDR3 DNA reads TGTGCCACCAGTGACCCAGCTGCTGGCGGGAGGGTGGAGTTCTTC. The chain couples TRBV24-1 to TRBJ2-1, with 9 bases that match TRBD2. V was clipped by 4 bases and J by 14 bases; unmatched bases: 14. This CDR3 has 15 residues. The germline V gene encodes CDR1 KGHDR and CDR2 SFDVKD.